This is a list of T cell receptor beta chains from one sample in a study of blood T cell repertoires in COVID-19. Clones were sequenced by immunoSEQ multiplex PCR, and TCRdb holds only the in-frame ones, with some missing. The sample has approximately 57,000 clones; 87% are singletons. What was sequenced was peripheral blood. These receptor sequences come from a man aged 50 to 60 with acute or convalescent COVID-19. CDR3s include the opening cysteine and the closing phenylalanine or tryptophan.

j_gene,v_gene,CDR3aa
TRBJ1-2,TRBV27,CASSPSQGGPYGYTF
TRBJ2-1,TRBV18,CASSPGQLAYNEQFF
TRBJ1-5,TRBV5-8,CASSLEGRQPQHF
TRBJ1-1,TRBV28,CASRTGHTEAFF
TRBJ1-5,TRBV24-1,CATSDPTYTNSNQPQHF
TRBJ2-2,TRBV7-3,CASSRTLSGTGELFF
TRBJ1-6,TRBV5-1,CASSFGGDSPLHF
TRBJ2-1,TRBV27,CASSLLGLGVSYNEQFF
TRBJ2-5,TRBV5-1,CASSPQRTNLQETQYF
TRBJ2-6,TRBV7-2,CASSFSSSGANVLTF